These T cell receptor beta chains were read from a single sample in a study of neurological immune-mediated disorders. TCRdb reprocessed the 5' RACE reads with MiXCR, giving one entry per CDR3 protein. The table includes over 60,000 distinct CDR3 sequences, 4% to 6% detected once. Input material: PBMCs. Every receptor here comes from a woman in her forties or fifties with multiple sclerosis. Each CDR3 is given with its conserved first and last residue. The D gene is left open where the match is weak. Clone size is stated in some rows and not others, as once, few, many or a class when expanded.

D,J,size,V,DNA,CDR3
TRBD1,TRBJ2-5,many,TRBV15,TGTGCCACCAGCGGGGGACAGCTGGAGACCCAGTACTTC,CATSGGQLETQYF
.,TRBJ2-3,many,TRBV7-6,TGTGCCAGCAGCACCGGGACCTATCAGTATTTT,CASSTGTYQYF
TRBD1,TRBJ2-1,many,TRBV18,TGTGCCAGCTCACCTACCGGGACAGGACCCACCAATGAGCAGTTCTTC,CASSPTGTGPTNEQFF
.,TRBJ1-1,many,TRBV12-3/TRBV12-4,TGTGCCAGCAGTTTATTGAACACTGAAGCTTTCTTT,CASSLLNTEAFF
.,TRBJ2-5,many,TRBV20-1,TGCAGTGCTAGAGATCCGAGGAGGGAAGAGACCCAGTACTTC,CSARDPRREETQYF
.,TRBJ1-2,many,TRBV7-2,TGTGCCAGCAGCTTAGGACGGACCTATGGCTACACCTTC,CASSLGRTYGYTF
.,TRBJ1-5,many,TRBV12-3/TRBV12-4,TGTGCCAGCAGTTTTCGTCGCGAACCGAATCAGCCCCAGCATTTT,CASSFRREPNQPQHF
.,TRBJ1-4,many,TRBV20-1,TGCAGTGCTAGTGAACCTACAACTAATGAAAAACTGTTTTTT,CSASEPTTNEKLFF
.,TRBJ2-3,few,TRBV20-1,TGCAGTGTCTCGAGGGGGGGCCCTTTATTCGATACGCAGTATTTT,CSVSRGGPLFDTQYF
.,TRBJ2-5,many,TRBV5-1,TGCGCCAGCAGCTCGGACATCCCTGGGGGAGCGGGTAGACTTCAAGAGACCCAGTACTTC,CASSSDIPGGAGRLQETQYF
.,TRBJ1-3,.,TRBV7-2,TGTGCCAGCAGCTTAGTAGTATCTGGAAAAACCATATATTTT,CASSLVVSGKTIYF
.,TRBJ2-1,many,TRBV7-2,TGTGCCAGCAGCTTCGGGGCGTCGGTTTACAATGAGCAGTTCTTC,CASSFGASVYNEQFF
.,TRBJ2-1,.,TRBV10-3,TGTGCCATCAGCCGAAAGGGAGGAGAGCAGTTCTTC,CAISRKGGEQFF
.,TRBJ1-4,many,TRBV12-3/TRBV12-4,TGTGCCAGCAGGCCAGACTACGGTTCAACTAATGAAAAACTGTTTTTT,CASRPDYGSTNEKLFF
.,TRBJ2-1,.,TRBV24-1,TGTGCCACCAGTGACCCTCTCATGGGTGAGCAGTTCTTC,CATSDPLMGEQFF
.,TRBJ2-1,many,TRBV10-3,TGTGCCATCAGTGAGTCGCCGCCGGTCGATGAGCAGTTCTTC,CAISESPPVDEQFF
.,TRBJ2-2,many,TRBV3-1,TGTGCCAGCAGCCAAACAGCAGGGACGGCCGGGGAGCTGTTTTTT,CASSQTAGTAGELFF
TRBD1,TRBJ1-2,few,TRBV5-1,TGCGCCAGCAGCGGACAGGCCTATGGCTACACCTTC,CASSGQAYGYTF
.,TRBJ1-2,many,TRBV27,TGTGCCAGCAGTCCCCTCCTCTGGGGGGCAGCTGGCTACACCTTC,CASSPLLWGAAGYTF
.,TRBJ2-5,.,TRBV20-1,TGCAGTGCTCGCCACCACCAAGAGACCCAGTACTTC,CSARHHQETQYF
.,TRBJ2-7,many,TRBV20-1,TGCAGTGCTAGTGTATCGGATTACGAGCAGTACTTC,CSASVSDYEQYF
.,TRBJ2-3,many,TRBV5-5,TGTGCCAGCAGCCCGGGGAGCACAGATACGCAGTATTTT,CASSPGSTDTQYF
TRBD2,TRBJ2-1,many,TRBV7-3,TGTGCCAGCAGCTTAGCGGGGGGGCCGGTCAATGAGCAGTTCTTC,CASSLAGGPVNEQFF
TRBD2,TRBJ2-2,many,TRBV6-2/TRBV6-3,TGTGCCAGCAGGACCGGGACTAGCGGGGGGAACACCGGGGAGCTGTTTTTT,CASRTGTSGGNTGELFF
TRBD1,TRBJ1-2,many,TRBV5-1,TGCGCCAGCAGCTTCGAGGCAGGGGGCATGAATGGCTACACCTTC,CASSFEAGGMNGYTF
.,TRBJ2-5,.,TRBV5-4,TGTGCCAGCAGCTTGGCCTTGACTGAAGAGACCCAGTACTTC,CASSLALTEETQYF